These 5 T cell receptor beta chains share one sample of origin, sequenced in a study of cytomegalovirus exposure and HLA in healthy donors (dated by TCRdb to about 2017). Library creation used the immunoSEQ multiplex PCR assay. TCRdb obtained this table from immuneACCESS and retained in-frame rearrangements with V and J assigned. These tables miss some clones; where compared with another copy, unresolved V genes account for less than half of the shortfall, and the remainder is unexplained. The sample table lists 150,000 to 200,000 clones, roughly 86% of them with a count of one. The top ten clonotypes cover 4% to 5% of the sample. Sequencing input: PBMCs. These TCRs come from a man between 18 and 29 years old in good health and CMV-seropositive.

This rearrangement joins TRBV11-3 to TRBJ2-1, with TRBD2 matching 9 bases. In germline, CDR1 is SGHNT, CDR2 YENEEA. Germline trimming cut 0 bases from V and 2 bases from J; bases unmatched to any gene: 2. The CDR3 has 16 amino acids. The CDR3, as DNA: TGTGCCAGCAGCTTAGAGACTAGCGGTCCCTACAATGAGCAGTTCTTC. Amino acids: CASSLETSGPYNEQFF.

V and J are TRBV5-1 and TRBJ2-7, with 7 positions matching TRBD2. Germline CDR1 and CDR2: SGHRS and YFSETQ. CDR3 length: 14 amino acids. V lost 3 bases, J lost 2 bases, and 5 bases stayed unmatched. The CDR3 sequence is CASSSGLEPYEQYF. The CDR3 DNA is TGCGCCAGCAGCTCAGGACTAGAGCCCTACGAGCAGTACTTC. Looking up the rest from reference TRBV5-1 and TRBJ2-7 gives the full variable domain: KAGVTQTPRYLIKTRGQQVTLSCSPISGHRSVSWYQQTPGQGLQFLFEYFSETQRNKGNFPGRFSGRQFSNSRSEMNVSTLELGDSALYLCASSSGLEPYEQYFGPGTRLTVT.

This sequence joins TRBV6-1 and TRBJ1-4, with D possibly being TRBD1 (5 bases). The germline V gene has CDR1 MNHNS and CDR2 SASEGT. This CDR3 has 14 residues. The germline V and J ends were trimmed by 9 bases and 7 bases, with 18 bases remaining between them. DNA for the CDR3: TGTGCCAGTGGGGGAGGGCTTCCACTTGAAAAACTGTTTTTT. Its protein is CASGGGLPLEKLFF.

The V gene is TRBV6-5, the J gene TRBJ2-3; D possibly corresponds to TRBD2 (6 bases). In germline, CDR1 is MNHEY, CDR2 SVGAGI. The CDR3 runs 16 residues. The V gene lost 0 bases and the J gene lost 3 bases, with 13 bases spanning the gap. CDR3 loop: CASSYSVTGGTDTQYF. CDR3 in DNA: TGTGCCAGCAGTTACTCGGTAACAGGAGGGACAGATACGCAGTATTTT.

Only one count was recorded for this clone. The genes are TRBV14 and TRBJ1-2, with 7 bases identical to TRBD1. The CDR3 totals 13 residues. Trimming took 5 bases from V and 4 from J; bases not matched to a gene: 4. Per the germline V gene, CDR1 is SGHDN and CDR2 is FVKESK. The CDR3, as DNA: TGTGCCAGCAGCGGGGACAGAGCCTATGGCTACACCTTC. Its protein is CASSGDRAYGYTF.